This TCR beta chain emerged from a study of cytomegalovirus exposure and HLA in healthy donors. The study, taken as a whole, reports: In the analysis, some V segments, TRBV6-2 and TRBV6-3 included, were excluded as indistinguishable. Analysis performed later found over 15,000 TCR beta sequences associated with HLA alleles at 0.05 false discovery rate. The majority of CMV-associated TCR beta chains were reported as apparently HLA-restricted in a later analysis. The dataset shows that most TCR sequences were rare, while some public TCRs occurred in many donors.

With 60 Vbeta and 13 Jbeta primers, the PCR was carried out. Clones were sequenced by immunoSEQ multiplex PCR, and TCRdb holds only the in-frame ones, with some missing. This table holds around 140,000 clones, 70% to 85% found once. Germline V gives CDR1 KGHSH, CDR2 LQKENI. Trimming took off 2 bases at V and 3 bases at J, with 11 bases between the two ends. CDR3 length: 14 amino acids. To note about this clone: Its antigen is as yet unknown.

The rearrangement joins TRBV18 to TRBJ2-7; TRBD2 is a possible D gene (6 bases). The receptor was derived from a woman aged 40 to 50 in good health and CMV-seronegative. The sequencing input was PBMCs. CDR3 DNA: TGTGCCAGCTCACCAACCGGCGGGGACTACGAGCAGTACTTC. This translates into CASSPTGGDYEQYF.